This T cell receptor beta chain was sequenced during a study of CXCR3-negative and CXCR3-positive naive CD8 T cells. 5' RACE with UMI labels generated the TRB cDNA libraries. After re-calling the 5' RACE reads, TCRdb lists one entry per CDR3 protein, DNA absent. This listing includes around 48,000 distinct CDR3 sequences. This clonotype originated in a human donor in good health. Some clones in this sample may be carry-over from other donors' samples. What was sequenced was memory CD8+ T cells from blood.

The CDR3 sequence is CSVEFGQGTFF. The rearrangement uses TRBV29-1 and TRBJ2-1; TCRdb names TRBD1, which stays unverified in the absence of DNA. The CDR3 contains 11 residues. Germline lookup yields CDR1 SQVTM and CDR2 ANQGSEA.